This T cell receptor beta chain was obtained from a study of shared clonotypes between healthy human individuals (dated by TCRdb to 2018 to 2020). Broadly, across the study: Two women and three men aged 18 to 49 years were included in the cohort. For each donor, three plates each were used for CD4 naive and CD4 memory, two plates were used for CD8 naive, and one plate was used for CD8 memory. Blood TCR repertoires of about five healthy adults were deeply sequenced to estimate repertoire size and the extent of clonotype sharing between individuals. Different laboratories and diverse techniques were used to prepare libraries and sequence TCR repertoires, to increase sequencing depth and limit assay-specific biases. Per donor, leukapheresis produced somewhere between about 0.8 and 9 billion PBMCs.

Findings and caveats that apply to the study as a whole: Sampling was limited to blood, and TCR repertoires in tissue likely differ from TCR repertoires in blood. Based on pairwise subsampling, the degree of clonotype sharing among donors was expected to be affected by sequencing depth. The genetic and exposure-history diversity represented was limited by the small number of donors. Compared with non-shared clonotypes, the clonotypes found in all four sorted-subset donors had higher generation probabilities. Rarefaction of sorted-subset datasets indicated incomplete sequencing despite the large sequencing depth. Around 5.4% of naive CD4, 3.5% of naive CD8, approximately 2% of memory CD4, and 0.4% of memory CD8 clonotypes were shared across several donors. Larger estimated clonotype richness was generally found for naive subsets than for memory subsets.

The donors were healthy, HIV-negative adults who had no recently reported acute infections or vaccinations. Every donor was a Caucasian adult living in Nashville, Tennessee, USA. CD4+ T cells were enriched by magnetic negative selection; naive cells were then positively selected on CD45RA, and the negative fraction formed the memory subset. Blood was collected by leukapheresis, and PBMCs were isolated by Ficoll-Histopaque density gradient centrifugation and then cryopreserved in liquid nitrogen vapor phase. Analytical flow cytometry was used to check the purity and quantity of every magnetically sorted T cell population. Genomic DNA was isolated from every sorted fraction and measured by UV absorbance on a Nanodrop 2000c. The CDR3 sequence holds 12 residues, the cysteine and phenylalanine included. The kept DNA is CDR3 alone, 36 bases in frame from the first base. Only a few counts were recorded for this clone. It has no known antigen specificity. No clone much larger than this one lies a single base away; base qualities are absent.

TCR CDR3 regions were amplified from genomic DNA by multiplex PCR using the deep immunoSEQ assay. Extracted genomic DNA from each cell subset was spread evenly across all wells of several immunoSEQ 96-well plates, with each plate serving as a replicate. For sorted subsets, 150 to 200 ng genomic DNA, equal to 30,000 or so T cell genomes, was loaded into each replicate PCR. Purified libraries were quantified with a Qubit 3.0 fluorometer, sized on a Bioanalyzer 2100, and re-quantified with the KAPA Library Quantification kit. A separate single-read 150-cycle Illumina NextSeq 550 flow cell was used to sequence each immunoSEQ 96-well plate. Per the source publication's procedure: Because only junctional sequences without quality scores were contained in the immunoSEQ output, filtering matching that applied to full-length reads could not be performed. Sequences were annotated with PyIR, a Python wrapper for IgBLAST v1.9, and V/J genes and CDR3 were assigned using IMGT germline references. Any read was removed if the V/J assignment was weak (E-value above 1e-6), the CDR3 was missing, or the read contained stop codons, out-of-frame junctions, or ambiguous translated residues. V3J clonotypes were defined as sequences sharing the same inferred V gene, J gene, and CDR3 amino acid sequence. To compute the percentage overlap between repertoires, the number of shared unique clonotypes was divided by the size of the smaller repertoire. RTK rarefaction, the Chao1 estimator, and Recon v2.1 estimates of unobserved clonotypes were used to assess repertoire richness. Generation probabilities were computed with OLGA for all TCRbeta clonotypes obtained by the gDNA method from several donors. Entries here come from immuneACCESS through TCRdb and include only in-frame sequences with V and J called. Some clones fail to appear in such tables; in the studies checked, an unresolved V gene covers under half of the shortfall, and the cause of the remainder is unknown. For V, J and clone size, that table is used; D and trimming come from the DNA. Recorded for this sample are 2 million to 2.5 million clones; roughly 95% of them occurred a single time. The biggest ten clones account for 0.1% to 0.15% of the sample.

The receptor was isolated from a man younger than 35 in good health. This chain joins TRBV21-1 to TRBJ1-5. TRBV21-1 is a pseudogene. Sequences were obtained from naive CD4+ T cells sorted from blood. What the cell subset or site label conveys for this sample: CD45RA+ positively selected. The CDR3 is CASSGEDQPQHF. The DNA sequence reads TGTGCCAGCAGCGGCGAGGATCAGCCCCAGCATTTT.